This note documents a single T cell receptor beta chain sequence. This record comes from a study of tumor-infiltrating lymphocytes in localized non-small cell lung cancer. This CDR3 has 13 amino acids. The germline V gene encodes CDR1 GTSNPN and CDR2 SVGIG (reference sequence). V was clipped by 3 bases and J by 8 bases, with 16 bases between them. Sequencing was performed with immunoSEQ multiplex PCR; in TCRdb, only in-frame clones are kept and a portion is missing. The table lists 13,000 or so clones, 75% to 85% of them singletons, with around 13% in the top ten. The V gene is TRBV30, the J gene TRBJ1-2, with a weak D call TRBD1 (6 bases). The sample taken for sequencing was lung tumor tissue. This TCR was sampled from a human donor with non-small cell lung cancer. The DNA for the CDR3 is TGTGCCTGGAGGCGGGGGGGGCAGAGGGGCTACACCTTC. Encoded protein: CAWRRGGQRGYTF.